The clone carrying this TCR beta chain has only one observation. Its cognate antigen is unknown. The CDR3 runs to 15 residues. The junction had 4 bases not matched to a gene; V was cut back by 2 bases and J by 4 bases. Germline values: CDR1 MDHEN, CDR2 SYDVKM. The sample is drawn from a study of blood T cells in healthy people across ages. With a J-beta primer mix and a sample-barcoded 5' primer, a second PCR ran 7 to 11 cycles. Via MiXCR, TCRdb re-called the 5' RACE reads, giving one row per CDR3 protein. The data contain fewer than 750,000 distinct CDR3 sequences, roughly half of them singletons. Study-wide results and limits: The study found more naive CD4+ cells and higher diversity in long-lived than aged donors.

The sequence was collected from a woman older than 75 in good health. The sequenced material came from blood. The V gene is TRBV28, the J gene TRBJ2-2; 7 bases agree with TRBD2. In DNA, the CDR3 is TGTGCCAGCAGTTTAAGTCCTAGCGGCACCGGGGAGCTGTTTTTT. Its protein product is CASSLSPSGTGELFF.